A single sample gave rise to the 19 T cell receptor beta chains below, sequenced in a study of CD8 T cells in ankylosing spondylitis. TCRdb fed the 5' RACE reads into MiXCR, producing one record per CDR3 protein. The sample consists of 200,000 or so distinct CDR3 sequences, around a quarter of them appearing once. Material: blood, either unsorted or a sorted T cell fraction (not recorded which). The source of these receptors is a male donor with ankylosing spondylitis or in good health (not recorded which).

This clonotype was recorded at least ten times. The rearrangement links TRBV5-6 to TRBJ1-5; TRBD1 might be the D (5 bases). Germline CDR1 SGHDT, CDR2 YYEEEE. The CDR3 is 16 amino acids. Trimming took off 4 bases at V and 0 bases at J, with 14 bases between the two ends. CDR3 region: CASSAQGDYSNQPQHF. Written as DNA, the CDR3 is TGTGCCAGCAGCGCGCAGGGTGACTATAGCAATCAGCCCCAGCATTTT.

This clonotype was detected many times. The chain joins TRBV7-8 to TRBJ1-1, with 8 bases that match TRBD1. CDR3 length equals 14 residues. Germline V gene lookup returns CDR1 SGHVS and CDR2 FQNEAQ. Losses at the gene ends were 7 bases for V and 2 bases for J; bases not matched to a gene: 6. CDR3: CASIRTGLNTEAFF. The CDR3 coding sequence is TGTGCCAGCATTCGGACAGGGCTAAACACTGAAGCTTTCTTT.

This clonotype occurred many times. The gene calls are TRBV7-8 and TRBJ2-7; 13 bases are a match to TRBD2. The length of the CDR3 is 14 residues. V gave up 8 bases and J gave up 6 bases; unmatched junction bases: 7. Germline CDR1 reads SGHVS; CDR2 reads FQNEAQ. The CDR3 sequence: CASHGTSGIGEQYF. CDR3 nucleotide sequence: TGTGCCAGCCACGGGACTAGCGGGATTGGCGAGCAGTACTTC. The complete variable domain, with remaining parts taken from reference TRBV7-8 and TRBJ2-7, reads GAGVSQSPRYKVAKRGQDVALRCDPISGHVSLFWYQQALGQGPEFLTYFQNEAQLDKSGLPSDRFFAERPEGSVSTLKIQRTQQEDSAVYLCASHGTSGIGEQYFGPGTRLTVT.

This chain joins TRBV6-1 and TRBJ2-1; 9 nucleotides match TRBD2. Trimming took 8 bases from V and 1 from J; bases not matched to a gene: 9. Germline-derived CDR1 and CDR2 are MNHNS and SASEGT. The CDR3 runs to 16 residues. CDR3: CASGSSGSASYNEQFF. CDR3 sequence (DNA): TGTGCCAGCGGAAGTAGCGGGAGCGCATCCTACAATGAGCAGTTCTTC.

This clonotype was seen repeatedly, ten times or more. The rearrangement joins TRBV29-1 to TRBJ2-4; D gene uncertain. CDR1 is SQVTM and CDR2 is ANQGSEA in the germline V gene. V lost 6 bases, J lost 0 bases, and 12 bases lay in between. CDR3 length: 14 residues. This CDR3 is CSVVGRLAKNIQYF. CDR3 in DNA: TGCAGCGTCGTCGGACGTCTAGCCAAAAACATTCAGTACTTC.

The rearrangement joins TRBV6-1 to TRBJ2-5; D not resolved. V lost 6 bases to trimming and J lost 1 base, with 9 bases between them. This CDR3 contains 13 residues. From germline, CDR1 is MNHNS and CDR2 SASEGT. CDR3 coding DNA: TGTGCCAGCAGCCACCCGGTCCAAGAGACCCAGTACTTC. As protein: CASSHPVQETQYF.

In its sample, this clonotype was seen many times. The J gene is TRBJ1-2, the V gene TRBV9; possible D gene TRBD1, 5 bases. The germline gives CDR1 SGDLS, CDR2 YYNGEE. There are 13 residues in the CDR3. V was clipped by 5 bases and J by 2 bases, with 10 bases between them. In DNA form, the CDR3 reads TGTGCCAGCAGTACCCGGGACAACTATGGCTACACCTTC. It encodes CASSTRDNYGYTF.

V usage is TRBV5-1 and J usage is TRBJ2-7; 8 bases line up with TRBD1. The V gene end was trimmed by 3 bases and the J gene end by 6 bases; junction bases not matched to a gene: 8. Germline CDR1 reads SGHRS; CDR2 reads YFSETQ. The CDR3 has 14 amino acids. The CDR3 reads CASSSRTGLGEQYF. The CDR3 DNA follows: TGCGCCAGCAGCTCAAGGACAGGGCTGGGCGAGCAGTACTTC.

The V gene is TRBV7-2, the J gene TRBJ2-7; a weak D match, TRBD1 (6 bases). V was pared by 2 bases and J by 4 bases, with 18 bases between. The CDR3 is 16 amino acids. Germline CDR1 SGHTA, CDR2 FQGNSA. The CDR3 is CASSLPEDRGIYEQYF. The CDR3 nucleotides read TGTGCCAGCAGCTTACCCGAGGACAGAGGTATTTACGAGCAGTACTTC.

CDR3 amino acids: CASRRGSPGAMHFF. The DNA of the CDR3 is TGTGCCAGCAGAAGGGGCAGCCCCGGAGCAATGCACTTCTTC. V gene TRBV6-1 combines with J gene TRBJ2-1; D is possibly TRBD1 (5 bases). CDR1 MNHNS and CDR2 SASEGT come from the germline V gene. The CDR3 totals 14 residues. V lost 6 bases to trimming and J lost 16 bases, with 25 bases between them.

A few counts support this clonotype. This chain joins TRBV10-3 and TRBJ1-3; D gene ambiguous. CDR1 ENHRY and CDR2 SYGVKD come from the germline V gene. The V and J ends lost 10 bases and 0 bases respectively, with 7 bases between them. The CDR3 runs to 12 residues. The CDR3 is CATPGSGNTIYF. The CDR3 bases are TGTGCCACCCCTGGCTCTGGAAACACCATATATTTT.

The rearrangement uses TRBV11-2 and TRBJ2-1, with 8 nucleotides matching TRBD2. Germline loops: CDR1 SGHAT, CDR2 FQNNGV. The CDR3 covers 15 residues. The V and J ends lost 1 base and 10 bases, in that order; junction bases with no gene match: 9. The CDR3: CASSLAGGVAAEQFF. The CDR3 region has the DNA TGTGCCAGCAGCTTAGCCGGGGGGGTCGCGGCGGAGCAGTTCTTC.

The chain couples TRBV20-1 to TRBJ1-1; D call uncertain. CDR3 length: 12 amino acids. Germline values: CDR1 DFQATT, CDR2 SNEGSKA (reference sequence). V dropped 2 bases and J dropped 3 bases, with 7 bases sitting between them. Here the CDR3 reads CSARKRDTEAFF. CDR3 bases: TGCAGTGCTAGAAAAAGGGACACTGAAGCTTTCTTT.

The sample holds a few counts of this clonotype. The rearrangement uses TRBV23-1 and TRBJ2-2; D is perhaps TRBD1 (6 bases). Being an ORF, TRBV23-1 has a function that is uncertain. The CDR3 runs 15 residues. V lost 3 bases and J lost 2, with 10 bases in between. Here the CDR3 reads CASSHWGPNTGELFF. The CDR3 bases are TGCGCCAGCAGTCATTGGGGGCCCAACACCGGGGAGCTGTTTTTT.

The CDR3 bases are TGTGCCAGCAGTTACCGCAGCGGGCTCACTGAAGCTTTCTTT. Amino acids: CASSYRSGLTEAFF. The rearrangement joins TRBV6-5 to TRBJ1-1; D not certain. The CDR3 runs 14 residues. Germline V lookup: CDR1 MNHEY, CDR2 SVGAGI. Trimming removed 2 bases at V and 4 bases at J, with 11 bases between.

This clonotype was counted many times. DNA for the CDR3: TGCAGTGCTAGAGAATTGGCAGGGAAAACTTATGGCTACACCTTC. This gives the protein CSARELAGKTYGYTF. The chain carries TRBV20-1 and TRBJ1-2; weak D call: TRBD1 (5 bases). Germline V gives CDR1 DFQATT, CDR2 SNEGSKA (reference sequence). Trimming took 0 bases from V and 5 from J, leaving 16 bases between them. There are 15 residues in the CDR3.

In DNA form, the CDR3 reads TGTGCCAGCAGGGGCAGCTCCTATAATTCACCCCTCCACTTT. Its translation: CASRGSSYNSPLHF. This chain links TRBV12-3 or TRBV12-4 with TRBJ1-6; D is ambiguous. CDR3 length equals 14 residues. V lost 6 bases and J 0 bases, leaving 6 bases between the germline ends.

This clonotype was counted only a few times. The chain couples TRBV4-3 to TRBJ2-5, with D unresolved. Germline CDR1 is LGHNA and CDR2 is YSLEER. The ends were cut back, 4 bases at V and 7 bases at J, with 19 bases in the middle. The CDR3 totals 15 residues. In DNA, the CDR3 is TGCGCCAGCAGCCCTAAAGATGAGAGGTCGGGGACCCAGTACTTC. Residues: CASSPKDERSGTQYF.

This clonotype showed up many times. The rearrangement uses TRBV5-1 and TRBJ2-5, with 7 bases that match TRBD2. The J segment lost 5 bases and the V segment lost 4 bases, leaving 8 bases of the junction unmatched. Per germline, CDR1 SGHRS and CDR2 YFSETQ. CDR3 length: 14 amino acids. CDR3 nucleotide sequence: TGCGCCAGCAGCCTAGGGACTACTCGGGAGACCCAGTACTTC. Its translation: CASSLGTTRETQYF.